One and the same sample provided the 16 T cell receptor beta chains below, sequenced in a study of blood T cell repertoires in COVID-19. Clones were sequenced by immunoSEQ multiplex PCR, and TCRdb holds only the in-frame ones, with some missing. This table has 97,000 or so clones, 92% appearing once. The sample was peripheral blood. The receptors were gathered from a woman aged 50 to 60 with COVID-19, enrolled during active disease.

CDR3 coding DNA: TGTGCCAGCCTGGGGAGATCCGAGGAAGGTGAAGAGACCCAGTACTTC. The encoded protein is CASLGRSEEGEETQYF. The chain has TRBV28 and TRBJ2-5; D is possibly TRBD2 (5 bases). CDR3 length: 16 residues. Germline loops: CDR1 MDHEN, CDR2 SYDVKM. V was shortened by 8 bases and J by 3 bases, with 22 bases between the two germline ends.

V is TRBV11-3 and J is TRBJ2-1, with 9 nucleotides matching TRBD1. The ends lost 0 bases at V and 6 bases at J; junction bases unmatched: 6. This CDR3 has 16 amino acids. The germline gives CDR1 SGHNT, CDR2 YENEEA. In nucleotides, the CDR3 is TGTGCCAGCAGCTTAGATCTAGGGGGACAGGGCAATGAGCAGTTCTTC. Its translation: CASSLDLGGQGNEQFF.

The chain couples TRBV5-5 to TRBJ1-2, with D possibly being TRBD1 (6 bases). Germline values: CDR1 SGHKS, CDR2 YYEKEE (reference sequence). V was cut by 4 bases and J by 8 bases, with 15 bases left in between. The CDR3 consists of 13 residues. The CDR3 nucleotides read TGTGCCAGCAGCGCAGGGGATCTATCAGGCTACACCTTC. This codes for CASSAGDLSGYTF.

This rearrangement joins TRBV3-1 (or the pseudogene TRBV3-2) to TRBJ2-2; no reliable D call. Trimming pared 4 bases from V and 5 bases from J, leaving 11 bases between. Germline CDR1 and CDR2: LGHDT and YNNKEL (reference sequence). The CDR3 runs to 14 residues. CDR3 DNA: TGTGCCAGCAGCCTCACTGGTGTTACCGGGGAGCTGTTTTTT. Its protein product is CASSLTGVTGELFF.

V is TRBV3-1 (or the pseudogene TRBV3-2) and J is TRBJ2-3, with 7 bases lining up with TRBD2. This CDR3 comprises 17 residues. V lost 0 bases, J lost 5 bases, and 11 bases stayed unmatched. Germline V gives CDR1 LGHDT, CDR2 YNNKEL (reference sequence). CDR3 sequence reads: CASSQEFGGGLRDTQYF. DNA of the CDR3: TGTGCCAGCAGCCAAGAGTTTGGCGGGGGTCTCAGAGATACGCAGTATTTT.

The chain couples TRBV9 to TRBJ1-3; 7 nucleotides line up with TRBD1. The CDR3 length is 17 residues. CDR1 and CDR2 (germline): SGDLS, YYNGEE. The V gene end was trimmed by 2 bases and the J gene end by 0 bases; junction bases not matched to a gene: 8. CDR3 sequence: CASSVPQGGSSGNTIYF. DNA of the CDR3: TGTGCCAGCAGCGTCCCCCAAGGGGGCAGCTCTGGAAACACCATATATTTT.

This chain connects TRBV27 to TRBJ1-6; 7 bases agree with TRBD1. This CDR3 has 13 residues. Losses at the gene ends were 4 bases for V and 10 bases for J; bases not matched to a gene: 4. Germline V gene data show CDR1 as MNHEY and CDR2 as SMNVEV (reference sequence). In DNA form, the CDR3 reads TGTGCCAGCAGTTCCGACAGGGTCTCACCCCTCCACTTT. This gives the protein CASSSDRVSPLHF.

V is TRBV19 and J is TRBJ1-2; D remains unclear. The CDR3 has 14 residues. Germline V CDR1 and CDR2: LNHDA, SQIVND (reference sequence). Trimming shortened V by 3 bases and J by 8 bases, and 16 bases separated the two germline ends. The CDR3: CASSMSGIRTGYTF. DNA for the CDR3: TGTGCCAGTAGTATGTCGGGGATTCGGACCGGCTACACCTTC.

This clone was recorded only once. The chain has TRBV9 and TRBJ2-3, with a possible D match to TRBD2 (5 bases). V was trimmed by 0 bases and J by 3 bases, leaving 23 bases between them. CDR3 length: 19 amino acids. Germline loops: CDR1 SGDLS, CDR2 YYNGEE. CDR3 sequence (DNA): TGTGCCAGCAGCGTAGATCGGGGTCCCCGCTGGGAAACGACAGATACGCAGTATTTT. This encodes CASSVDRGPRWETTDTQYF.

The chain recombines TRBV28 with TRBJ2-7; 8 nucleotides align to TRBD2. This CDR3 is built from 15 residues. With V trimmed by 10 bases and J by 1 base, 12 bases remained unmatched. Per the germline V gene, CDR1 is MDHEN and CDR2 is SYDVKM. This chain's CDR3 is CATRGGTIESYEQYF. The CDR3 region has the DNA TGTGCCACCCGCGGGGGGACCATCGAGTCCTACGAGCAGTACTTC.

The chain couples TRBV6-2 or TRBV6-3 to TRBJ1-1; the D is unclear. CDR3 length equals 13 residues. The germline CDR1 and CDR2 sequences are MNHEY and SVGEGT. V was clipped by 5 bases and J by 1 base, with 8 bases between them. The CDR3 loop reads CASSGLANTEAFF. For the CDR3, the DNA is TGTGCCAGCAGTGGACTTGCGAACACTGAAGCTTTCTTT.

The CDR3: CASGQGAFRPYNEQFF. In DNA, the CDR3 is TGTGCCAGTGGTCAGGGGGCATTTCGTCCTTACAATGAGCAGTTCTTC. This chain joins TRBV2 and TRBJ2-1; 8 bases fit TRBD1. CDR1 and CDR2 from the germline V gene are SNHLY and FYNNEI. The CDR3 sequence is 16 residues long. With V trimmed by 9 bases and J by 4 bases, 14 bases remained unmatched.

In its sample, this clone was seen once. The chain is built from TRBV11-2 and TRBJ2-3; 8 bases map to TRBD2. V lost 3 bases, J lost 1 base, and 6 bases stayed unmatched. The CDR3 contains 16 residues. The germline V gene encodes CDR1 SGHAT and CDR2 FQNNGV. CDR3 sequence: CASSLGSGARTDTQYF. Written as DNA, the CDR3 is TGTGCCAGCAGCTTGGGTAGCGGGGCGCGCACAGATACGCAGTATTTT. Complete variable domain (other parts from reference TRBV11-2 and TRBJ2-3): EAGVAQSPRYKIIEKRQSVAFWCNPISGHATLYWYQQILGQGPKLLIQFQNNGVVDDSQLPKDRFSAERLKGVDSTLKIQPAKLEDSAVYLCASSLGSGARTDTQYFGPGTRLTVL.

This chain uses TRBV30 with TRBJ1-2; D call uncertain. There are 16 residues in the CDR3. Germline V gene sequence: CDR1 GTSNPN, CDR2 SVGIG (reference sequence). V dropped 3 bases and J dropped 7 bases, with 24 bases sitting between them. Here the CDR3 DNA reads TGTGCCTGGAGGAAGGCCCTTGGACTCACTTTCCCTGGCTACACCTTC. It yields the protein CAWRKALGLTFPGYTF.

This clone is a singleton in its sample. V usage is TRBV2 and J usage is TRBJ1-2; no definite D call. Trimming stripped 10 bases from V and 1 base from J, with 19 bases between. CDR1 SNHLY and CDR2 FYNNEI come from the germline V gene. The CDR3 consists of 15 residues. The CDR3 nucleotides are TGTGCCAACCTTGACCTGGAGGGTAGTAACTATGGCTACACCTTC. This encodes CANLDLEGSNYGYTF.

This chain links TRBV2 with TRBJ2-1, with a possible D match to TRBD1 (6 bases). Trimming shortened V by 2 bases and J by 6 bases, and 23 bases separated the two germline ends. This CDR3 has 18 amino acids. Germline V gene sequence: CDR1 SNHLY, CDR2 FYNNEI. CDR3 amino acids: CASSESLPRDTQVNEQFF. CDR3 bases: TGTGCCAGCAGTGAATCCCTCCCGAGGGACACGCAAGTCAATGAGCAGTTCTTC.